This T cell receptor (delta chain) was sequenced in a study of gamma-delta T cells after stem cell transplantation. For this clone: This likely traces to a read error, being one base from a far larger clone.

TCRdb re-called the RT-PCR reads using CATT. The top ten clones hold more than 35% of a sample with some 600 delta-chain clones, 20% to 25% of them seen once. This CDR3 has 19 residues. The TCR originated in a human donor. It is not recorded whose cells these are; they may come from a transplant donor. The J gene corresponds to TRDJ1; a V gene call is absent; TRDD3 is the table's D call, not checked against the DNA. The sequencing input was gamma-delta T cells. The DNA for the CDR3 is TGTGCCCGTGACACCGTGGGGGCCGGGGGCCGACCCCACACCGATAAACTCATCTTT. This translates into CARDTVGAGGRPHTDKLIF.